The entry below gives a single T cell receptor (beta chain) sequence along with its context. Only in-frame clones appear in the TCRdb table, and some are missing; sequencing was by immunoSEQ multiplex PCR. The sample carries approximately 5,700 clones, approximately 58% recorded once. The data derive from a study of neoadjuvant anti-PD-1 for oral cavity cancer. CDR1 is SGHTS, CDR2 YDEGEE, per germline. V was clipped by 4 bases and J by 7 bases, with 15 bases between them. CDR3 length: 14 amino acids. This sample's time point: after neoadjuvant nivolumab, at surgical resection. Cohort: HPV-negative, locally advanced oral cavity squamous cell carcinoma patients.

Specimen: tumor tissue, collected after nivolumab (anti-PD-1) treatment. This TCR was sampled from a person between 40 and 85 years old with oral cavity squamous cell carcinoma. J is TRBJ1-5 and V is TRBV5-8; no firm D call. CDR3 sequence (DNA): TGTGCCAGCAGCCCTATAGGGTTAGGACAGCCCCAGCATTTT. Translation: CASSPIGLGQPQHF.